The 30 T cell receptor beta chains given below trace back to one sample, sequenced in a study of T cell clones after liver transplantation. Sequenced by immunoSEQ multiplex PCR; TCRdb stores in-frame clones only, minus some. This sample carries tens of thousands of clones, roughly two thirds of them seen once, and the ten largest clones take about 15%. The sequencing used CD4+ T cells from blood, collected before liver transplant. Source of these receptors: a human donor who received a liver transplant.

The chain couples TRBV29-1 to TRBJ2-7, with TRBD1 identical over 8 bases. CDR3 length: 12 residues. In germline, CDR1 is SQVTM, CDR2 ANQGSEA. Germline trimming cut 7 bases from V and 6 bases from J; bases unmatched to any gene: 8. This CDR3 reads CSARQGSSEQYF. The CDR3 DNA reads TGCAGCGCCCGACAGGGGAGTAGCGAGCAGTACTTC.

The rearrangement links TRBV4-1 to TRBJ1-1; 7 bases line up with TRBD1. Losses at the gene ends were 4 bases for V and 1 base for J; bases not matched to a gene: 6. Germline assignment: CDR1 MGHRA and CDR2 YSYEKL. The CDR3 totals 15 residues. The CDR3 sequence: CASSRPTGRNTEAFF. DNA for the CDR3: TGCGCCAGCAGCCGACCGACAGGGAGGAACACTGAAGCTTTCTTT.

This chain links TRBV28 with TRBJ1-1; D not certain. The CDR3 is 14 residues long. V was trimmed by 8 bases and J by 0 bases, leaving 13 bases between them. Per the germline V gene, CDR1 is MDHEN and CDR2 is SYDVKM. In nucleotides, the CDR3 is TGTGCCAGCGGTCCGGGGATATTGAACACTGAAGCTTTCTTT. Translated: CASGPGILNTEAFF.

The rearrangement uses TRBV19 and TRBJ2-1; D is possibly TRBD2 (5 bases). V was clipped by 4 bases and J by 2 bases, with 12 bases between them. The CDR3 loop spans 15 amino acids. Looked up from germline, CDR1 is LNHDA and CDR2 is SQIVND (reference sequence). The CDR3 sequence: CASSTQAVTYNEQFF. CDR3 DNA sequence: TGTGCCAGTAGTACTCAAGCGGTTACCTACAATGAGCAGTTCTTC. The full variable domain, completed using reference TRBV19 and TRBJ2-1, is DGGITQSPKYLFRKEGQNVTLSCEQNLNHDAMYWYRQDPGQGLRLIYYSQIVNDFQKGDIAEGYSVSREKKESFPLTVTSAQKNPTAFYLCASSTQAVTYNEQFFGPGTRLTVL.

The chain links TRBV7-9 to TRBJ2-7; 11 positions agree with TRBD1. J was trimmed by 4 bases and V by 5 bases; bases with no gene match: 7. The CDR3 totals 15 residues. CDR1 and CDR2 (germline): SEHNR, FQNEAQ (reference sequence). The CDR3 bases are TGTGCCAGCAGCCCTACGGACAGGGGGCTTTACGAGCAGTACTTC. It yields the protein CASSPTDRGLYEQYF.

The V and J genes are TRBV30 and TRBJ1-4, with a possible D match to TRBD1 (5 bases). Germline CDR1 reads GTSNPN; CDR2 reads SVGIG (reference sequence). CDR3 length: 14 residues. Trimming left V 2 bases short and J 8 bases short, with 15 bases between. The CDR3 DNA follows: TGTGCCTGGAGTTCAGGGATAACGAGGGAAAAACTGTTTTTT. Translating it yields CAWSSGITREKLFF.

The chain couples TRBV13 to TRBJ2-7; 8 positions match TRBD1. Germline V gene sequence: CDR1 PRHDT, CDR2 FYEKMQ (reference sequence). The CDR3 is 17 residues long. Trimming removed 1 base from V and 4 bases from J; junction bases left unmatched: 12. The CDR3: CASSLVGWGGQGYEQYF. The CDR3 DNA is TGTGCCAGCAGCTTAGTAGGTTGGGGTGGACAGGGTTACGAGCAGTACTTC.

The V call is TRBV5-1, the J call TRBJ1-2, with 8 bases identical to TRBD1. CDR1 is SGHRS, CDR2 YFSETQ, per germline. The CDR3 length is 14 residues. V was pared by 6 bases and J by 7 bases, with 11 bases of the junction left unmatched. In DNA form, the CDR3 reads TGCGCCAGCACTGCCCGGCAGGGGGCTCCTGGCTACACCTTC. This gives the protein CASTARQGAPGYTF.

The chain employs TRBV7-3 and TRBJ2-7; D may be TRBD1 (5 bases). Trimming took 5 bases from V and 7 from J, leaving 18 bases between them. Germline V gene data show CDR1 as SGHTA and CDR2 as FQGTGA. This CDR3 is 14 amino acids long. As DNA, the CDR3 is TGTGCCAGCAGCCTGGGGCATTCCCCGAAAGAGCAGTACTTC. It encodes CASSLGHSPKEQYF.

The chain is built from TRBV6-1 and TRBJ2-1, with 8 nucleotides matching TRBD2. The trim removed 6 bases at V and 6 bases at J, leaving 10 bases unmatched. Germline CDR1 is MNHNS and CDR2 is SASEGT. This CDR3 spans 15 amino acids. DNA for the CDR3: TGTGCCAGCAGCCCACCCGGGACTAGAGGCAATGAGCAGTTCTTC. This codes for CASSPPGTRGNEQFF.

V is TRBV11-1 and J is TRBJ2-2, with 9 bases aligning to TRBD1. The CDR3 is 16 residues long. Unmatched junction bases numbered 8, after V lost 5 bases and J lost 4 bases. The germline V gene has CDR1 SGHAT and CDR2 FQDESV (reference sequence). This CDR3 reads CASSPGTGMGTGELFF. In DNA, the CDR3 is TGTGCCAGCAGCCCCGGGACAGGGATGGGCACCGGGGAGCTGTTTTTT.

This chain uses TRBV5-1 with TRBJ2-7, with 8 positions matching TRBD1. This CDR3 has 14 residues. CDR1 is SGHRS and CDR2 is YFSETQ in the germline V gene. J was trimmed by 4 bases and V by 7 bases; bases with no gene match: 10. The CDR3 protein is CASLDQGARYEQYF. The DNA for the CDR3 is TGCGCCAGCTTAGATCAGGGGGCAAGGTACGAGCAGTACTTC.

The chain uses TRBV28 and TRBJ1-6; 10 nucleotides match TRBD1. The germline V gene encodes CDR1 MDHEN and CDR2 SYDVKM. J was trimmed by 7 bases and V by 7 bases; bases with no gene match: 7. The CDR3 runs 15 residues. The CDR3 is CASNSRTGGNSPLHF. CDR3 in DNA: TGTGCCAGCAATTCCCGGACAGGGGGGAATTCACCCCTCCACTTT.

This clone appeared many times. The CDR3, as DNA: TGTGCCAGCCGAGAGCAGGGTGTGGGTTCACCCCTCCACTTT. It yields the protein CASREQGVGSPLHF. The chain recombines TRBV2 with TRBJ1-6; maybe TRBD1 (5 bases). The CDR3 spans 14 residues. The V gene lost 8 bases and the J gene lost 9 bases, with 17 bases spanning the gap. The germline CDR1 and CDR2 sequences are SNHLY and FYNNEI.

This clone was seen only a few times. V and J are TRBV11-1 and TRBJ1-1, with D tentatively TRBD1 (5 bases). Germline CDR1 and CDR2: SGHAT and FQDESV (reference sequence). This CDR3 comprises 12 residues. V was cut by 1 base and J by 7 bases, with 7 bases left in between. CDR3 in DNA: TGTGCCAGCAGCTTAGACAGGTATGAAGCTTTCTTT. Protein: CASSLDRYEAFF.

The chain's CDR3 is CAVHRPLNYEQYF. The CDR3 coding sequence is TGTGCCGTACACAGACCCTTAAACTACGAGCAGTACTTC. The rearrangement uses TRBV28 and TRBJ2-7; D remains ambiguous. The CDR3 consists of 13 residues. The V gene lost 11 bases and the J gene lost 3 bases, with 17 bases spanning the gap. The V gene's germline CDR1 is MDHEN and CDR2 SYDVKM.

In this sample, this clone turned up once. The V call is TRBV30, the J call TRBJ1-2, with 8 bases fitting TRBD1. The V and J ends lost 3 bases and 2 bases, in that order; junction bases with no gene match: 8. The germline CDR1 and CDR2 sequences are GTSNPN and SVGIG (reference sequence). The CDR3 length is 15 residues. CDR3 sequence: CAWSPGQGGNYGYTF. CDR3 nucleotides: TGTGCCTGGAGCCCTGGACAGGGCGGGAACTATGGCTACACCTTC.

This chain joins TRBV5-1 and TRBJ1-1; D ambiguous. Germline V gives CDR1 SGHRS, CDR2 YFSETQ. The germline V and J ends were trimmed by 1 base and 4 bases, with 11 bases remaining between them. CDR3 length: 14 amino acids. CDR3 nucleotide sequence: TGCGCCAGCAGCTTGAAGCCGGAGTCCACTGAAGCTTTCTTT. Its translation is CASSLKPESTEAFF.

This clone was seen a few times. The CDR3 DNA is TGTGCCAGCAGCTTTACGGGACAGGGGATAGAGACCCAGTACTTC. Amino acid sequence: CASSFTGQGIETQYF. V usage is TRBV5-8 and J usage is TRBJ2-5; TRBD1 aligns across 10 bases. V trimming: 2 bases; J trimming: 4 bases; junction bases outside the gene matches: 5. Germline lookup yields CDR1 SGHTS and CDR2 YDEGEE. The CDR3 is 15 residues long.

There are many counts of this clone. The J gene is TRBJ2-5, the V gene TRBV6-1; maybe TRBD2 (5 bases). This CDR3 has 15 amino acids. Looked up from germline, CDR1 is MNHNS and CDR2 is SASEGT. V was trimmed by 1 base and J by 2 bases, leaving 11 bases between them. The CDR3 protein is CASSEGWERQETQYF. The CDR3 DNA is TGTGCCAGCAGTGAAGGTTGGGAGCGGCAAGAGACCCAGTACTTC.

The V call is TRBV7-9, the J call TRBJ2-5, with 11 bases identical to TRBD2. After removal of 1 base from V and 5 bases from J, the junction contained 6 bases not matched to a gene. Germline CDR1 SEHNR, CDR2 FQNEAQ (reference sequence). CDR3 size: 16 residues. The CDR3: CASSLGASGGIETQYF. DNA of the CDR3: TGTGCCAGCAGCTTAGGAGCTAGCGGGGGGATTGAGACCCAGTACTTC. Variable domain in full (rest from reference TRBV7-9 and TRBJ2-5): DTGVSQNPRHKITKRGQNVTFRCDPISEHNRLYWYRQTLGQGPEFLTYFQNEAQLEKSRLLSDRFSAERPKGSFSTLEIQRTEQGDSAMYLCASSLGASGGIETQYFGPGTRLLVL.

This clone came up once. The chain carries TRBV6-6 and TRBJ1-1; D might be TRBD1 (6 bases). Trimming pared 1 base from V and 6 bases from J, leaving 12 bases between. Looked up from germline, CDR1 is MNHNY and CDR2 is SVGAGI (reference sequence). CDR3 length equals 14 residues. The CDR3 is CASSYLGHSPEAFF. The CDR3, as DNA: TGTGCCAGCAGTTACTTGGGACACTCCCCTGAAGCTTTCTTT.

In this sample, this clone turned up a few times. The chain has TRBV7-8 and TRBJ2-7, with D tentatively TRBD2 (5 bases). The CDR3 is 12 residues long. V gave up 5 bases and J gave up 3 bases, with 8 bases separating them. In germline, CDR1 is SGHVS, CDR2 FQNEAQ. The CDR3 nucleotides are TGTGCCAGCAGCAAAGCGGTCTACGAGCAGTACTTC. Translation: CASSKAVYEQYF.

The chain recombines TRBV5-4 with TRBJ2-7, with 9 nucleotides matching TRBD1. Germline V lookup: CDR1 SGHNT, CDR2 YYREEE (reference sequence). The CDR3 has 14 residues. The V and J ends lost 4 bases and 6 bases, in that order; junction bases with no gene match: 8. CDR3 sequence: CASSPTGQGGEQYF. The CDR3 region has the DNA TGTGCCAGCAGCCCTACGGGACAGGGAGGCGAGCAGTACTTC.

The rearrangement joins TRBV6-5 to TRBJ2-7; TRBD2 agrees at 9 bases. Per the germline V gene, CDR1 is MNHEY and CDR2 is SVGAGI. The junction had 9 bases not matched to a gene; V was cut back by 5 bases and J by 7 bases. The CDR3 covers 14 residues. Here the CDR3 DNA reads TGTGCCAGCAGTGTTTCGCTAGCGGGGAGAGAGCAGTACTTC. It codes for CASSVSLAGREQYF.

The genes are TRBV27 and TRBJ1-3, with unresolved D. V was trimmed by 5 bases and J by 2 bases, leaving 16 bases between them. The CDR3 totals 16 residues. The germline gives CDR1 MNHEY, CDR2 SMNVEV (reference sequence). In DNA, the CDR3 is TGTGCCAGCAGTAGGCTTAGCGGAGGCACTGGAAACACCATATATTTT. Translated, it gives CASSRLSGGTGNTIYF.

This clone was counted a few times. The chain recombines TRBV2 with TRBJ1-6, with TRBD1 as a possible D gene (5 bases). V was pared by 3 bases and J by 6 bases, with 12 bases between. Germline CDR1 reads SNHLY; CDR2 reads FYNNEI. The CDR3 length is 15 residues. The CDR3 DNA sequence: TGTGCCAGCAGTGAGTCGGGCAGGGTTAATTCACCCCTCCACTTT. This translates into CASSESGRVNSPLHF.

The table lists this clone with many counts. The chain combines TRBV4-2 with TRBJ1-5; D is unresolved. V dropped 1 base and J dropped 3 bases, with 7 bases sitting between them. Germline CDR1 reads LGHNA; CDR2 reads YNFKEQ. This CDR3 contains 14 residues. The CDR3 DNA reads as TGTGCCAGCAGCCAAGGAACGGTCAATCAGCCCCAGCATTTT. This gives the protein CASSQGTVNQPQHF.

J is TRBJ1-1 and V is TRBV2; tentatively, D is TRBD1 (5 bases). CDR1 and CDR2 from the germline V gene are SNHLY and FYNNEI. Trimming left V 8 bases short and J 0 bases short, with 13 bases between. The CDR3 is 14 residues long. The CDR3, as DNA: TGTGCCAGCGCCGCGGGGCAGGTGAACACTGAAGCTTTCTTT. This sequence encodes CASAAGQVNTEAFF.

The CDR3 nucleotides are TGTGCCAGCAGCTGGGGAGGCGACGGGGGCTACACCTTC. The encoded protein is CASSWGGDGGYTF. The chain employs TRBV5-4 and TRBJ1-2, with D unresolved. Germline assignment: CDR1 SGHNT and CDR2 YYREEE (reference sequence). Trimming stripped 3 bases from V and 8 bases from J, with 14 bases between. The CDR3 has 13 residues.